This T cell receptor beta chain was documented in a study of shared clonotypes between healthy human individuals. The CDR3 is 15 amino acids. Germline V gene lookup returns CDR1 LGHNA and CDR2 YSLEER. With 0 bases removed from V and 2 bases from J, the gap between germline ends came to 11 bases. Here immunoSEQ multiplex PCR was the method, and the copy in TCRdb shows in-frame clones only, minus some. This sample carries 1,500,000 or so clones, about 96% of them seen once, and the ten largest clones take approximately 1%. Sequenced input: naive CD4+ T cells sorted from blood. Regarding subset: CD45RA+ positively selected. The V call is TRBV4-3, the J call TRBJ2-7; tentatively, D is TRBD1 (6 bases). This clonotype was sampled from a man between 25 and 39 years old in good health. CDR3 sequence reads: CASSQEPRGAYEQYF. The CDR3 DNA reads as TGCGCCAGCAGCCAAGAGCCCAGGGGAGCCTACGAGCAGTACTTC.